The source of this T cell receptor beta chain is a study of CD8 T cells in Susac syndrome. This CDR3 spans 13 amino acids. The ends were cut back, 3 bases at V and 4 bases at J, with 8 bases in the middle. Germline CDR1 and CDR2: KGHDR and SFDVKD. TCR beta was sequenced from blood CD8+ and CD4+ T cells. TEMRA cells were enriched by FACS, and CD4+ and CD8+ T cells were negatively isolated. A quantity of about 0.5 to 1 ug RNA underwent reverse transcription using random hexamers. Multiplex PCR with immunoSEQ amplified the TCR beta CDR3 across 54 Vbeta and 13 Jbeta. TCRdb recomputed calls from the immunoSEQ multiplex PCR reads with MiXCR, one row per CDR3 protein. This table holds 130,000 to 150,000 distinct CDR3 sequences, around 94% found once.

The specimen sequenced was CD4+ T cells from PBMCs. This sequence originates from a human donor in good health. The gene calls are TRBV24-1 and TRBJ1-1, with a tentative D call TRBD1 (5 bases). CDR3 nucleotide sequence: TGTGCCACCAGTGATGGGGGGGGCACTGAAGCTTTCTTT. Translation gives CATSDGGGTEAFF.